These 17 T cell receptor beta chains came from one sample sequenced in a study of shared clonotypes between healthy human individuals. Method: immunoSEQ multiplex PCR; TCRdb's copy keeps in-frame clones and lacks some. The table lists more than 400,000 clones, roughly 80% of them singletons. The sample consisted of PBMCs. The receptors stem from a woman aged 40-49 years in good health. Some clones in this sample may be carry-over from other donors' samples.

About this clone itself: Compared with germline, one end of the junction differs, possibly owing to a read error. The chain carries TRBV19 and TRBJ2-1, with 11 bases lining up with TRBD2. The CDR3 length is 13 residues. Germline values: CDR1 LNHDA, CDR2 SQIVND (reference sequence). CDR3 coding DNA: TGTGCCAGTAGTATAGATCTGGGGACTAGCGGAATCTTC. Protein product: CASSIDLGTSGIF.

The rearrangement joins TRBV7-2 to TRBJ2-3; 9 bases agree with TRBD1. Germline V CDR1 and CDR2: SGHTA, FQGNSA. Trimming at V came to 6 bases and at J to 4 bases, leaving 8 bases not matched to a gene. The CDR3 sequence is 15 residues long. CDR3 bases: TGTGCCAGCAGTACTACAGGGGGCTTGTCAGATACGCAGTATTTT. It codes for CASSTTGGLSDTQYF.

In regard to this clone: Only one base separates this from a far larger clonotype, so it likely reflects a read error. The chain recombines TRBV28 with TRBJ2-5; D is perhaps TRBD2 (6 bases). Near its end, the DNA agrees better with TRBJ2-7, so the J call may be wrong. CDR1 and CDR2 from the germline V gene are MDHEN and SYDVKM. There are 15 residues in the CDR3. CDR3 protein: CASSPGGSGDDEQYF. In nucleotides, the CDR3 is TGTGCCAGCAGTCCCGGGGGTAGCGGTGACGACGAGCAGTACTTC.

The V and J genes are TRBV28 and TRBJ1-1; 8 bases are shared with TRBD1. The CDR3 covers 15 residues. Trimming at V came to 6 bases and at J to 7 bases, leaving 13 bases not matched to a gene. CDR1 MDHEN and CDR2 SYDVKM come from the germline V gene. This CDR3 is CASSPYGTGRDEAFF. Here the CDR3 DNA reads TGTGCCAGCAGCCCTTACGGGACAGGAAGAGATGAAGCTTTCTTT.

The J gene is TRBJ2-1, the V gene TRBV12-5; TRBD2 is a possible D gene (6 bases). This CDR3 has 14 residues. V was clipped by 6 bases and J by 15 bases, with 24 bases between them. The germline V gene encodes CDR1 LGHNT and CDR2 FRNRAP. CDR3 amino acids: CASGPLGAGSVLFF. The CDR3 nucleotides are TGTGCTAGTGGCCCCCTGGGCGCGGGAAGTGTACTGTTCTTC.

The chain joins TRBV7-2 to TRBJ1-5; 10 bases match TRBD1. The CDR3 is 15 amino acids. Germline V lookup: CDR1 SGHTA, CDR2 FQGNSA. Losses at the gene ends were 7 bases for V and 4 bases for J; bases not matched to a gene: 7. CDR3 nucleotides: TGTGCCAGCACCGAGGACAGGGGGGGGAATCAGCCCCAGCATTTT. It specifies CASTEDRGGNQPQHF.

This clone was detected a few times. The V call is TRBV6-5, the J call TRBJ1-1; D gene unclear. Per the germline V gene, CDR1 is MNHEY and CDR2 is SVGAGI. This CDR3 has 15 amino acids. V was clipped by 4 bases and J by 5 bases, with 17 bases between them. The CDR3 DNA reads TGTGCCAGCAGTTCCCGAGGAATCCGAGCGACTGAAGCTTTCTTT. Protein sequence: CASSSRGIRATEAFF.

To note about this clone: Sequence at one end of the junction differs from germline and may be a read error. This rearrangement joins TRBV7-2 to TRBJ1-4; D remains ambiguous. In germline, CDR1 is SGHTA, CDR2 FQGNSA. The CDR3 totals 17 residues. The CDR3 region has the DNA TGTGTCAGCAGCTTACTCGGAAAGGGAGCAACTAATGAAAAACTGTTTTTT. As protein: CVSSLLGKGATNEKLFF.

This sequence joins TRBV29-1 and TRBJ1-3; perhaps TRBD1 as D (5 bases). The germline CDR1 and CDR2 sequences are SQVTM and ANQGSEA. The V end was cut by 7 bases, the J end by 0 bases, with 7 bases between. This CDR3 has 12 amino acids. This CDR3 reads CSADTSGNTIYF. In DNA, the CDR3 is TGCAGCGCGGACACCTCTGGAAACACCATATATTTT.

The chain links TRBV6-5 to TRBJ1-5; 7 bases are a match to TRBD1. The length of the CDR3 is 14 residues. Trimming removed 6 bases from V and 1 base from J; junction bases left unmatched: 3. The germline V gene encodes CDR1 MNHEY and CDR2 SVGAGI. Here the CDR3 DNA reads TGTGCCAGCAGACAGACAGGGAGCAATCAGCCCCAGCATTTT. This sequence encodes CASRQTGSNQPQHF.

The chain carries TRBV7-9 and TRBJ2-7, with D possibly being TRBD2 (5 bases). Germline CDR1 SEHNR, CDR2 FQNEAQ (reference sequence). The CDR3 extends over 14 amino acids. V lost 3 bases and J lost 3, with 12 bases in between. The CDR3: CASSLGRLFYEQYF. The CDR3 region has the DNA TGTGCCAGCAGCTTGGGGAGACTTTTCTACGAGCAGTACTTC.

This clone came up once. In nucleotides, the CDR3 is TGTGCCAGCAGCTTACCCCCAGGGACCGGGGAGCTGTTTTTT. It codes for CASSLPPGTGELFF. The chain links TRBV7-9 to TRBJ2-2; maybe TRBD1 (5 bases). The germline V and J ends were trimmed by 2 bases and 5 bases, with 9 bases remaining between them. This CDR3 spans 14 amino acids. CDR1 and CDR2 from the germline V gene are SEHNR and FQNEAQ (reference sequence).

Remarks on this clone: Given a far larger clone just one base away, this is likely a sequencing read error. Other DNA sequences from this sample encode an identical CDR3 as well. The chain carries TRBV2 and TRBJ1-5, with 10 bases lining up with TRBD1. This CDR3 is built from 15 residues. Germline V CDR1 and CDR2: SNHLY, FYNNEI. V lost 6 bases and J lost 7; bases outside the gene matches: 9. CDR3 sequence: CASRRGTGAGQPQHF. As DNA, the CDR3 is TGTGCCAGCAGACGAGGGACAGGGGCCGGCCAGCCCCAGCATTTT.

This clone has only one observation. V is TRBV4-1 and J is TRBJ1-1; D call uncertain. Germline CDR1 is MGHRA and CDR2 is YSYEKL. The V and J ends lost 1 base and 0 bases respectively, with 9 bases between them. The CDR3 is 15 amino acids. CDR3 sequence reads: CASSQGRVLNTEAFF. DNA for the CDR3: TGCGCCAGCAGCCAAGGAAGGGTCTTGAACACTGAAGCTTTCTTT.

Concerning this clone: Possible read error: a much larger clone is one base away. The gene calls are TRBV19 and TRBJ2-2; no reliable D call. Trimming took off 9 bases at V and 3 bases at J, with 17 bases between the two ends. This CDR3 is 15 amino acids long. Germline lookup yields CDR1 LNHDA and CDR2 SQIVND (reference sequence). CDR3: CASKSPRSDTGELFF. The CDR3 DNA is TGTGCCAGCAAATCACCGAGGAGTGACACCGGGGAGCTGTTTTTT.

This chain links TRBV5-1 with TRBJ2-3; TRBD2 matches 7 bases. Germline V lookup: CDR1 SGHRS, CDR2 YFSETQ. The CDR3 has 14 residues. The V and J ends lost 5 bases and 3 bases, in that order; junction bases with no gene match: 6. The CDR3 sequence is CASRREGGTDTQYF. CDR3 in DNA: TGCGCCAGCAGGAGGGAGGGAGGGACAGATACGCAGTATTTT. The entire variable domain, with the rest obtained from reference TRBV5-1 and TRBJ2-3, is as follows: KAGVTQTPRYLIKTRGQQVTLSCSPISGHRSVSWYQQTPGQGLQFLFEYFSETQRNKGNFPGRFSGRQFSNSRSEMNVSTLELGDSALYLCASRREGGTDTQYFGPGTRLTVL.

The chain recombines TRBV28 with TRBJ2-7, with D possibly called TRBD1 or TRBD2 (5 bases each). Trimming removed 6 bases from V and 0 bases from J, with 9 bases in between. The CDR3 totals 13 residues. In germline, CDR1 is MDHEN, CDR2 SYDVKM. The CDR3 loop is CASSLRGSYEQYF. The CDR3, as DNA: TGTGCCAGCAGCCTGAGGGGCTCCTACGAGCAGTACTTC.